These T cell receptor beta chains were read from a single sample in a study of T cells in Graves' hyperthyroidism and ophthalmopathy. TCRdb re-analysed the multiplex PCR reads in MiXCR, keeping a single row per CDR3 protein. The sample holds about 610,000 distinct CDR3 sequences, approximately 15% seen once. Sequencing used blood. The source of these receptors is a woman aged 40 to 50 with Graves' ophthalmopathy. CDR3s leave out the opening cysteine and the closing phenylalanine or tryptophan.

v_gene,CDR3aa
TRBV6-1,ASSEAGGLQPQH
TRBV7-9,ASSLVVSLAGANVLT
TRBV11-2,ASSLGPNPAQPQH
TRBV9,ASSVGGRAQETQY
TRBV5-1,ASSFRTGVKSPLH
TRBV5-1,AIERPRDPLYEQY
TRBV12-3/TRBV12-4,ASSTRQGSNQPQH
TRBV11-2,ASSRQRGWDTQY
TRBV10-3,ATTGKANSPLH
TRBV9,ASSVAPGGMDTQY
TRBV28,ASSLGGRVGGYT
TRBV20-1,SAETGEDQPQH
TRBV2,ASGREGLPLH
TRBV7-9,ASSPDLSGNTIY
TRBV30,AWKAGTGASGTGELF
TRBV5-1,ASSMGQGGNQPQH
TRBV12-3/TRBV12-4,ASRTDHNQPQH
TRBV12-3/TRBV12-4,ASNPGPRAEAF
TRBV20-1,SAGDGSRYGGYT
TRBV29-1,SVEEPRQGRETQY
TRBV6-1,ASSSGPDYGYT
TRBV12-5,ASGLQTSSTGELS
TRBV5-1,ASSSYSVNTEAF
TRBV18,ASSPLITSGPRGYGYT
TRBV2,ASSEGPGAGANVLT
TRBV20-1,SARLVFDT
TRBV28,ASSPGGHNEQF
TRBV6-1,ASSRPGQGTGELF
TRBV12-3/TRBV12-4,ASSSTTSGMGNEQF
TRBV4-1,ASSQESGTGYEQY
TRBV6-1,ATTQPGLSYGYT
TRBV30,AWTGDSNQPQH
TRBV19,ASSMINQPQH
TRBV6-1,ASSATAGAYYGYT
TRBV7-9,ASSPTLGQSTDTQY
TRBV20-1,SARDTGAHEAF
TRBV28,ASRSQGLTNSPLH
TRBV7-7,ASSLKFSSYNEQF
TRBV10-3,AISEGGINEKLF
TRBV6-2/TRBV6-3,ASSYRAGASNEQF